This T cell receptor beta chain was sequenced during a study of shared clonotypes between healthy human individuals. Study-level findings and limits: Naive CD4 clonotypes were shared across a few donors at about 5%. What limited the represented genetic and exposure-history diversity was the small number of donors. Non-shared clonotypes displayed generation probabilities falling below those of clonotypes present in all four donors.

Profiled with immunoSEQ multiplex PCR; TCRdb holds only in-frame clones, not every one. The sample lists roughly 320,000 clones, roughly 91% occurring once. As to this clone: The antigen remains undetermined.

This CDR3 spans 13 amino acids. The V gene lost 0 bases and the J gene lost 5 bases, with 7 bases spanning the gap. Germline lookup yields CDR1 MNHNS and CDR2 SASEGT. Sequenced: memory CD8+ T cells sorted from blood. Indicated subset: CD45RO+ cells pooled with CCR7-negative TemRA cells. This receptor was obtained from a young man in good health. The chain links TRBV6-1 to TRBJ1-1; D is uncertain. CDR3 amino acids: CASSEAWGTEAFF. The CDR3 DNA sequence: TGTGCCAGCAGTGAAGCGTGGGGAACTGAAGCTTTCTTT.